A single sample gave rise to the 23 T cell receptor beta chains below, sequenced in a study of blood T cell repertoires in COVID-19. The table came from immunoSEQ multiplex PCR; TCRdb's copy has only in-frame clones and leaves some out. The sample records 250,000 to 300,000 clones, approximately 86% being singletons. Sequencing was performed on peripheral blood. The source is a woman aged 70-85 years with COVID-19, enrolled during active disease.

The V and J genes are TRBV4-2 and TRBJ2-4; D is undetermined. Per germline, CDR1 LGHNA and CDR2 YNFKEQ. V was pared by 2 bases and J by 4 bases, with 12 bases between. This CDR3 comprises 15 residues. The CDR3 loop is CASSQHESGKNIQYF. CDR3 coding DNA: TGTGCCAGCAGCCAACATGAGTCAGGAAAAAACATTCAGTACTTC.

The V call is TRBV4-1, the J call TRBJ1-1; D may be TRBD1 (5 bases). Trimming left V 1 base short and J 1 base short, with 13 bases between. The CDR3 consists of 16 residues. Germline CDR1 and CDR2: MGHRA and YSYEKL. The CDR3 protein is CASSQGWGDRNTEAFF. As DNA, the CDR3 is TGCGCCAGCAGCCAAGGGTGGGGGGATCGGAACACTGAAGCTTTCTTT.

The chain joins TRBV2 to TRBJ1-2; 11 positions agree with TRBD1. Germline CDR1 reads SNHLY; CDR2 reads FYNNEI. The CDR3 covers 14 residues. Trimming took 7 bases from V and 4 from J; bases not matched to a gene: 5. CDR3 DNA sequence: TGTGCCAGCAAGGGGACAGGGGGTAGCTATGGCTACACCTTC. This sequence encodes CASKGTGGSYGYTF.

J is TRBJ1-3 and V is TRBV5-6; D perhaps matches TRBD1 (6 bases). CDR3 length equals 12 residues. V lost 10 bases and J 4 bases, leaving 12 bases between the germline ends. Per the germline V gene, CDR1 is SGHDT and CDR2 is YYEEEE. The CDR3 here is CASGGFGNTIYF. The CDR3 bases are TGTGCCTCGGGGGGCTTCGGAAACACCATATATTTT.

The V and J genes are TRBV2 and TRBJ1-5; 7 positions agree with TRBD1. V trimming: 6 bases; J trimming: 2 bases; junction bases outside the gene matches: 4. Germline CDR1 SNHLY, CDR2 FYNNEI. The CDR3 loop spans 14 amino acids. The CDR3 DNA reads TGTGCCAGCAGCATAACAGGGGGCAATCAGCCCCAGCATTTT. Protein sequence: CASSITGGNQPQHF.

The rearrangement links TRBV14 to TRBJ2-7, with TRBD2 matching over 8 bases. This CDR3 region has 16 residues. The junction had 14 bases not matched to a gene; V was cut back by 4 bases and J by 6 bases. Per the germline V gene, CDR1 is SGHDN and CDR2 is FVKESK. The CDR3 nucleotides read TGTGCCAGCAGCCCTCCCCGAGGGCGGGGGGCCTTCGAGCAGTACTTC. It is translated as CASSPPRGRGAFEQYF.

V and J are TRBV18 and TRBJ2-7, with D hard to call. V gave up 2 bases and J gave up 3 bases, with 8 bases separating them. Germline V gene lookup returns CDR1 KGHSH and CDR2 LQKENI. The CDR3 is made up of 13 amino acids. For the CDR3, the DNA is TGTGCCAGCTCACCATATGAGGACTACGAGCAGTACTTC. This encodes CASSPYEDYEQYF.

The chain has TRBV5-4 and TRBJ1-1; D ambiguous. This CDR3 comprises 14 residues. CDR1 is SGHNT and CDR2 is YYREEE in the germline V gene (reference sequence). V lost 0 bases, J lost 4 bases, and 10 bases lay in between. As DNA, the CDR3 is TGTGCCAGCAGCTTGGGGGGAGTAGGCACTGAAGCTTTCTTT. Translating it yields CASSLGGVGTEAFF. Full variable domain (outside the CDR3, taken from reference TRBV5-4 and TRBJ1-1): ETGVTQSPTHLIKTRGQQVTLRCSSQSGHNTVSWYQQALGQGPQFIFQYYREEENGRGNFPPRFSGLQFPNYSSELNVNALELDDSALYLCASSLGGVGTEAFFGQGTRLTVV.

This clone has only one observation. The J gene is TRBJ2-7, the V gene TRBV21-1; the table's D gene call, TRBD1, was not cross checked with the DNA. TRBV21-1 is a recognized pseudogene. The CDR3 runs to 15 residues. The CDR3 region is CASSNGKTGDYEQYF. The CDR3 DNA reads TGTGCCAGCAGCAACGGGAAAACAGGGGACTACGAGCAGTACTTC.

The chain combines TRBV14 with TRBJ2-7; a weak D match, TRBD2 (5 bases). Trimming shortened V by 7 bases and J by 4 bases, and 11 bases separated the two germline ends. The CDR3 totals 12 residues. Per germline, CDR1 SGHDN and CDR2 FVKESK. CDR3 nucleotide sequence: TGTGCCAGCAACACGCCGGGGTACGAGCAGTACTTC. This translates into CASNTPGYEQYF. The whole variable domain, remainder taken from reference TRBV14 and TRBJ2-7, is EAGVTQFPSHSVIEKGQTVTLRCDPISGHDNLYWYRRVMGKEIKFLLHFVKESKQDESGMPNNRFLAERTGGTYSTLKVQPAELEDSGVYFCASNTPGYEQYFGPGTRLTVT.

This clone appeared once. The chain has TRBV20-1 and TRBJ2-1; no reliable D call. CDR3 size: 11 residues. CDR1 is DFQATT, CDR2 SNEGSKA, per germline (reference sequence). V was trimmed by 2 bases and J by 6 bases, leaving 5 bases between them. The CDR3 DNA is TGCAGTGCTAGAAGCTCCAATGAGCAGTTCTTC. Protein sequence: CSARSSNEQFF.

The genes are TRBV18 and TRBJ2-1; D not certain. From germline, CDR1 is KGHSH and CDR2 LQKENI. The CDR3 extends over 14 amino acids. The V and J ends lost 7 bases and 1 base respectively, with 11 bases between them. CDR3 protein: CASCTNRSYNEQFF. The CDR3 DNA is TGTGCCAGCTGTACTAATCGATCCTACAATGAGCAGTTCTTC.

The CDR3 nucleotides are TGTGCCAGCAGTTACTTTAGCGCCGGGGAGCTGTTTTTT. Its protein product is CASSYFSAGELFF. The chain couples TRBV6-2 or TRBV6-3 to TRBJ2-2; TRBD2 might be the D (5 bases). V lost 1 base, J lost 6 bases, and 6 bases lay in between. Per germline, CDR1 MNHEY and CDR2 SVGEGT. The CDR3 sequence is 13 residues long.

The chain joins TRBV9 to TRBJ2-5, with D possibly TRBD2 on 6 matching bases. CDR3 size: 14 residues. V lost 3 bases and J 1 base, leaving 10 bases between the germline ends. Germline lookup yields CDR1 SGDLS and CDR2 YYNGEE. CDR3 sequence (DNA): TGTGCCAGCAGCGCGGGGGTCCTCCAAGAGACCCAGTACTTC. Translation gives CASSAGVLQETQYF.

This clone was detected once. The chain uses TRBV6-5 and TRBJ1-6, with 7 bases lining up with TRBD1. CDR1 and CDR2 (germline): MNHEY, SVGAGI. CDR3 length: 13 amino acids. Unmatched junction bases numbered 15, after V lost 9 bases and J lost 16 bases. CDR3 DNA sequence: TGTGCCAGTGGGGACAGATGGTCACTGGTGCTCCACTTT. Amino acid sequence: CASGDRWSLVLHF.

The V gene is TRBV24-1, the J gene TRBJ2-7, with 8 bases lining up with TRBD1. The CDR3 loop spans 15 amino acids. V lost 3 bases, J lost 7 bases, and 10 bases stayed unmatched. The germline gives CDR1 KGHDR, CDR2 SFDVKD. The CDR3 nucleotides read TGTGCCACCAGTGATAACGGACAGGGTGTATGGGAGCAGTACTTC. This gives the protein CATSDNGQGVWEQYF.

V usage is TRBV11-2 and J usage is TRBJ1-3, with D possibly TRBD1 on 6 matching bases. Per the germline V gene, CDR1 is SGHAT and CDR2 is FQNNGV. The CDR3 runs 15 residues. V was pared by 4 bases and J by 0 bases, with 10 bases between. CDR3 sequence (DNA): TGTGCCAGCAGCTCTGGACAGAGCTCTGGAAACACCATATATTTT. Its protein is CASSSGQSSGNTIYF.

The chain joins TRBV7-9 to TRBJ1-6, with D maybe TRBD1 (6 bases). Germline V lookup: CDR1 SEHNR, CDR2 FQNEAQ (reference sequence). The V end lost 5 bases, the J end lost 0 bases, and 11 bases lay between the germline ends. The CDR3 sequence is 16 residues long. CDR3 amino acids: CASSHRESSYNSPLHF. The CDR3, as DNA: TGTGCCAGCAGCCACAGGGAAAGCTCCTATAATTCACCCCTCCACTTT.

The CDR3 spells CATSDLRAANTDTQYF. DNA of the CDR3: TGTGCCACCAGTGATTTGAGAGCGGCGAACACAGATACGCAGTATTTT. The chain carries TRBV24-1 and TRBJ2-3; D possibly corresponds to TRBD2 (5 bases). Trimming shortened V by 0 bases and J by 2 bases, and 11 bases separated the two germline ends. The length of the CDR3 is 16 residues. Germline V lookup: CDR1 KGHDR, CDR2 SFDVKD.

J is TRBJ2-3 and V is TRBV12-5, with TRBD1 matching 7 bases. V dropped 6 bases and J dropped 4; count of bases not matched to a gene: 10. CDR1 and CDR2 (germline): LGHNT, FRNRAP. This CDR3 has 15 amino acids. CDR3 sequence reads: CASGGKTGAPDTQYF. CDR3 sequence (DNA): TGTGCTAGTGGGGGGAAAACAGGGGCCCCAGATACGCAGTATTTT.

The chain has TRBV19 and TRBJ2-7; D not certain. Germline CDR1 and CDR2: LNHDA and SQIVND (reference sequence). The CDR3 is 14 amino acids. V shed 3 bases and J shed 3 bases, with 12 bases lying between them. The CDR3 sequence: CASSMGSGDYEQYF. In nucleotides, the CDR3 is TGTGCCAGTAGTATGGGCTCCGGTGACTACGAGCAGTACTTC. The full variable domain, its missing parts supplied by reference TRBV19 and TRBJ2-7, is DGGITQSPKYLFRKEGQNVTLSCEQNLNHDAMYWYRQDPGQGLRLIYYSQIVNDFQKGDIAEGYSVSREKKESFPLTVTSAQKNPTAFYLCASSMGSGDYEQYFGPGTRLTVT.

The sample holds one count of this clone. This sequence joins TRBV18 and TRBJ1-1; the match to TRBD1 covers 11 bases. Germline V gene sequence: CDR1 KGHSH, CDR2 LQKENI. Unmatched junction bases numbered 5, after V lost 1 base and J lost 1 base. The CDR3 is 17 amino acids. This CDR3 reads CASSPLRTGGSNTEAFF. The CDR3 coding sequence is TGTGCCAGCTCACCACTCAGGACAGGGGGCTCGAACACTGAAGCTTTCTTT.

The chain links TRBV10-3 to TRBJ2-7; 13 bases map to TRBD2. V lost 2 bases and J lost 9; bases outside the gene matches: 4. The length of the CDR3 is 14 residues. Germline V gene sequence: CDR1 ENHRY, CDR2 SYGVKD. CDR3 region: CAISEHTSGGAQYF. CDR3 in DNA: TGTGCCATCAGTGAGCATACTAGCGGGGGGGCGCAGTACTTC.